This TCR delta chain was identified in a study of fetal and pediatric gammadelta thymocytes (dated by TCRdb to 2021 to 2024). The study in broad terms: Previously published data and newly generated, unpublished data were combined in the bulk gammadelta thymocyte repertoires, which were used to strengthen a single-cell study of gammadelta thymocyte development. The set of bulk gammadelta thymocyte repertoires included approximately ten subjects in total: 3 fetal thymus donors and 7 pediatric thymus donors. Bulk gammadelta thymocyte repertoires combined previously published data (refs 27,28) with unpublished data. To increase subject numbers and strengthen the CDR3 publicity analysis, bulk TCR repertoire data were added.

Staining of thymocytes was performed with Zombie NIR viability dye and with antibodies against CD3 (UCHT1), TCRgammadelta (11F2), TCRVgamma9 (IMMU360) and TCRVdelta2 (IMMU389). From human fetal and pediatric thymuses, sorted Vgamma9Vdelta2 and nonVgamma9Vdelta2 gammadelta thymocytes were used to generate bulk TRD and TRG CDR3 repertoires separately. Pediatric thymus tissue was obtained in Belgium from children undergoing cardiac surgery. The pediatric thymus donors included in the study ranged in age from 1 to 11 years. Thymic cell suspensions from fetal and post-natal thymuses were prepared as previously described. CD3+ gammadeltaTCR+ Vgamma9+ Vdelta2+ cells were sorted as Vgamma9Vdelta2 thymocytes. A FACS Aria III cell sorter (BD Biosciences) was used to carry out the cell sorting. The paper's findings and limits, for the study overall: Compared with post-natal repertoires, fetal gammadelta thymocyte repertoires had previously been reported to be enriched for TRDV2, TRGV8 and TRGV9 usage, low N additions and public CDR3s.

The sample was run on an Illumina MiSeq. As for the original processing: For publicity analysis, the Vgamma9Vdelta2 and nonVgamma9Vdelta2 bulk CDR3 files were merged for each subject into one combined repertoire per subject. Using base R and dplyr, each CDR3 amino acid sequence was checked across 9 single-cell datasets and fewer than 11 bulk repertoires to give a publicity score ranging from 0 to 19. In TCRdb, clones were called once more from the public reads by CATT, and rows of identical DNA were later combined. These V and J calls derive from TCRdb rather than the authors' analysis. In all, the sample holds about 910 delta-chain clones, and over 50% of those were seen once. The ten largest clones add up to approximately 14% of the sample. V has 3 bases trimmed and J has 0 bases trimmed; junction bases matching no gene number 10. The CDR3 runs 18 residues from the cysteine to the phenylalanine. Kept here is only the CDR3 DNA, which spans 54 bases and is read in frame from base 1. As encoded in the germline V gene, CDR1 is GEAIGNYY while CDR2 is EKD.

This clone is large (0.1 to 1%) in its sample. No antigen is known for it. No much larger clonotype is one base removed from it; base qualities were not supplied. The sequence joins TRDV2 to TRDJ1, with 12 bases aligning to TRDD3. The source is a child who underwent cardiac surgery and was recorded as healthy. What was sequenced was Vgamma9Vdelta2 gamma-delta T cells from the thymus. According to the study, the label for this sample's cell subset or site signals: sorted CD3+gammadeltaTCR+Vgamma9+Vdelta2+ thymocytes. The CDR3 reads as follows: CACDFLLGDTPYTDKLIF. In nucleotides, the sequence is TGTGCCTGTGACTTTCTACTGGGGGATACCCCGTACACCGATAAACTCATCTTT.